This TCR beta chain derives from a study of T cell repertoires in cytomegalovirus infection (dated by TCRdb to the late 2010s). Regarding the study in general: Peptide stimulations targeted recently identified HLA-C-restricted CMV epitopes, whose presentation resists viral immunomodulation, together with well-studied HLA-B-restricted epitopes. Because public TCR beta signatures pointed to carriage of CMV infection together with the matching HLA type, the HLA type of each donor mattered for the analysis.

The CDR3 covers 14 residues, taking in both the cysteine and the phenylalanine. Kept here is only the CDR3 DNA, which spans 42 bases and is read in frame from base 1. Between the V and J ends, shortened by 2 bases and 3 bases respectively, the junction contains 7 bases. From the germline V gene (reference sequence), CDR1 is LNHNV and CDR2 is YYDKDF. Per the publication, the treatment or condition label means: in vitro stimulation with specific CMV peptide epitopes to enrich CMV-specific T cells. The sequencing machine was an Illumina HiSeq 1500. The raw public reads went through TCRdb reprocessing: fastp at Q25, MiXCR clone calling, in-frame beta chains kept. Each entry merges the rows of one CDR3 protein and shows their most common DNA and genes. Within this sample are approximately 470,000 distinct CDR3 sequences, with under 55% of them counted one time only. Around 44% of the sample goes to the ten largest clones.

The investigation overall reported the following: In both this cohort and an independent cohort of several hundred donors, the cumulative frequency of public TCR beta family members distinguished carriers of CMV infection plus the relevant HLA type. In the ex vivo response, HLA-C-restricted CMV-specific TCR beta clonotypes were dominant, and in two of eight donors the single most frequent clonotype came from this HLA-C-restricted group.

This clonotype has only a few counts. Its antigen remains unidentified. Base quality data are lacking; no much larger clone is found one base away. This sample comprised cultured PBMCs, obtained from culture after CMV antigen stimulation. The V and J segments used are TRBV15 and TRBJ2-2; the D segment could be TRBD1, given 5 matching bases. The clonotype originates from a human donor in good health (CMV status not recorded). Some clones in this sample may be carry-over from other donors' samples. The CDR3 loop reads CATSRSRDTGELFF. The base sequence is TGTGCCACCAGCAGAAGCAGGGACACCGGGGAGCTGTTTTTT.